Presented here are 29 T cell receptor beta chains from one specimen sequenced in a study of T cells in AML relapse after transplant. Instead of multiplex PCR, a modified RACE PCR amplified TCR alpha and beta from RNA. TCRdb redid the calling of the PCR reads with MiXCR, one entry per CDR3 protein. The sample lists roughly 3,000 distinct CDR3 sequences, about 10% occurring once. The material was bone marrow, either the whole sample or a sorted T cell fraction (not recorded which), obtained in complete remission. The source is a human donor who had a stem cell transplant for acute myeloid leukemia. Some T cells may be supplied by the graft donor.

This clonotype is labeled as medium-sized. The J gene is TRBJ2-2, the V gene TRBV24-1; 9 bases match TRBD1. This CDR3 contains 18 residues. V lost 2 bases and J lost 6; bases outside the gene matches: 12. Germline V gene sequence: CDR1 KGHDR, CDR2 SFDVKD. The CDR3 DNA sequence: TGTGCCACCAGTGATTCTATTCCGGGACAGGGAGTCGCCGGGGAGCTGTTTTTT. This codes for CATSDSIPGQGVAGELFF.

J is TRBJ2-1 and V is TRBV5-5, with TRBD1 as a possible D gene (6 bases). CDR1 and CDR2 (germline): SGHKS, YYEKEE (reference sequence). CDR3 length: 14 amino acids. Trimming removed 0 bases from V and 8 bases from J, with 12 bases in between. The CDR3 spells CASSLGTVGDEQFF. The CDR3 DNA is TGTGCCAGCAGCTTGGGGACAGTGGGCGATGAGCAGTTCTTC.

In regard to this clonotype: This may come from a read error, since a much larger clone is one base off. The chain joins TRBV5-5 to TRBJ2-7; no clear D. The V end was cut by 0 bases, the J end by 2 bases, with 12 bases between. The CDR3 extends over 15 amino acids. Per the germline V gene, CDR1 is SGHKS and CDR2 is YYEKEE (reference sequence). For the CDR3, the DNA is TGTGCCAGCAGCTTGGGAGGCAAGGCGACCTACGAGCAGTACTTC. Its translation: CASSLGGKATYEQYF.

The chain employs TRBV19 and TRBJ2-5; the D gene is possibly TRBD1 (6 bases). V was pared by 5 bases and J by 2 bases, with 15 bases between. Germline CDR1 reads LNHDA; CDR2 reads SQIVND (reference sequence). This CDR3 comprises 15 residues. The CDR3 here is CASSPRTADQETQYF. DNA for the CDR3: TGTGCCAGTAGTCCACGGACAGCTGATCAAGAGACCCAGTACTTC.

Of note for this clonotype: Just one base apart from a much larger clone, this may be a read error. The V and J genes are TRBV10-3 and TRBJ2-7, with 8 bases aligning to TRBD2. V lost 11 bases and J lost 0; bases outside the gene matches: 6. The CDR3 sequence is 13 residues long. In germline, CDR1 is ENHRY, CDR2 SYGVKD. The CDR3 spells CASRGGNSYEQYF. The CDR3 region has the DNA TGTGCCTCCCGGGGGGGCAACTCCTACGAGCAGTACTTC.

About this clonotype itself: A single base separates this from a much larger clone, so it may be a read error. V is TRBV10-3 and J is TRBJ2-5; D gene unclear. Germline V CDR1 and CDR2: ENHRY, SYGVKD. There are 12 residues in the CDR3. V lost 6 bases and J 2 bases, leaving 7 bases between the germline ends. CDR3 loop: CAIRQFQETQYF. In nucleotides, the CDR3 is TGTGCCATCAGACAGTTTCAAGAGACCCAGTACTTC.

Sample share makes this clonotype medium-sized. The V call is TRBV6-2 or TRBV6-3, the J call TRBJ2-3, with 8 bases fitting TRBD1. Germline V gene data show CDR1 as MNHEY and CDR2 as SVGEGT. The V and J ends lost 6 bases and 3 bases, in that order; junction bases with no gene match: 5. The CDR3 is 14 residues long. The CDR3 nucleotides are TGTGCCAGCAGCAGACGACAGGGGACAGATACGCAGTATTTT. Protein product: CASSRRQGTDTQYF.

By share, this clonotype counts as medium-sized. This sequence joins TRBV18 and TRBJ2-5; D ambiguous. Germline V gene data show CDR1 as KGHSH and CDR2 as LQKENI. The CDR3 has 14 amino acids. The V gene lost 2 bases and the J gene lost 0 bases, with 7 bases spanning the gap. The CDR3 loop reads CASSPILDQETQYF. DNA for the CDR3: TGTGCCAGCTCACCAATACTGGACCAAGAGACCCAGTACTTC.

Regarding this clonotype: A much larger clone lies a single base off, so this may be a read error. V is TRBV12-3 or TRBV12-4 and J is TRBJ1-1, with TRBD1 identical over 7 bases. The CDR3 extends over 14 amino acids. V shed 10 bases and J 2 bases; nucleotides not matched to a gene: 10. CDR3 coding DNA: TGTGCCAACACCCCGACAGGGCCTAACACTGAAGCTTTCTTT. It yields the protein CANTPTGPNTEAFF.

The sample holds many counts of this clonotype. V and J are TRBV25-1 and TRBJ2-5; D is perhaps TRBD1 (6 bases). CDR1 is MGHDK and CDR2 is SYGVNS in the germline V gene. This CDR3 is built from 13 residues. V was cut by 6 bases and J by 3 bases, with 11 bases left in between. The CDR3 spells CASREDSEETQYF. For the CDR3, the DNA is TGTGCCAGCAGGGAGGACAGCGAAGAGACCCAGTACTTC. Based on the CDR3 plus reference TRBV25-1 and TRBJ2-5, the full variable domain is EADIYQTPRYLVIGTGKKITLECSQTMGHDKMYWYQQDPGMELHLIHYSYGVNSTEKGDLSSESTVSRIRTEHFPLTLESARPSHTSQYLCASREDSEETQYFGPGTRLLVL.

This clonotype was seen more than once but under ten times. The rearrangement links TRBV11-2 to TRBJ2-5, with D possibly TRBD1 on 5 matching bases. CDR1 is SGHAT and CDR2 is FQNNGV in the germline V gene. The CDR3 is 14 amino acids. Trimming cost V 3 bases and J 2 bases, with 10 bases left between them. CDR3 amino acids: CASSFSGNQETQYF. Written as DNA, the CDR3 is TGTGCCAGCAGCTTCTCAGGGAATCAAGAGACCCAGTACTTC.

In its sample, this clonotype was seen many times. The rearrangement uses TRBV7-8 and TRBJ1-2, with D possibly matching TRBD1 (5 bases). Germline V CDR1 and CDR2: SGHVS, FQNEAQ. This CDR3 region has 14 residues. The ends were cut back, 2 bases at V and 3 bases at J, with 10 bases in the middle. Here the CDR3 DNA reads TGTGCCAGCAGCTTACTCAGGGCGGACTATGGCTACACCTTC. Its protein is CASSLLRADYGYTF.

This clonotype is termed medium-sized (0.01 to 0.1%). This chain joins TRBV12-3 or TRBV12-4 and TRBJ1-3; unclear D gene. The CDR3 consists of 13 residues. With 4 bases removed from V and 4 bases from J, the gap between germline ends came to 8 bases. In DNA, the CDR3 is TGTGCCAGCAGTTCTGCCGGGGGAAACACCATATATTTT. As protein: CASSSAGGNTIYF.

This clonotype is medium-sized by share. J is TRBJ1-6 and V is TRBV5-6; D is perhaps TRBD1 (6 bases). The V and J ends lost 1 base and 7 bases respectively, with 12 bases between them. The CDR3 consists of 15 residues. Germline V gene sequence: CDR1 SGHDT, CDR2 YYEEEE. DNA of the CDR3: TGTGCCAGCAGCTTGCCGGGGGGCGCGAATTCACCCCTCCACTTT. It is translated as CASSLPGGANSPLHF.

By share, this clonotype counts as medium-sized. The chain links TRBV6-2 or TRBV6-3 to TRBJ1-5; D is unresolved. Germline V CDR1 and CDR2: MNHEY, SVGEGT. The V end lost 5 bases, the J end lost 5 bases, and 22 bases lay between the germline ends. The CDR3 spans 17 residues. The CDR3 DNA reads TGTGCCAGCAGTCAGAAAGGTCCCACCCTTTCTTATCAGCCCCAGCATTTT. Its protein product is CASSQKGPTLSYQPQHF.

This clonotype was recorded a few times. The chain joins TRBV7-2 to TRBJ2-5, with TRBD1 matching over 7 bases. This CDR3 has 14 residues. CDR1 and CDR2 (germline): SGHTA, FQGNSA. Trimming cost V 1 base and J 5 bases; bases outside gene matches: 4. CDR3 region: CASSLGTGRETQYF. For the CDR3, the DNA is TGTGCCAGCAGCTTAGGGACAGGCCGCGAGACCCAGTACTTC.

In the case of this clonotype: Possible read error: a much larger clone is one base away. The V gene is TRBV7-9, the J gene TRBJ1-1; possible D gene TRBD1, 6 bases. Per germline, CDR1 SEHNR and CDR2 FQNEAQ (reference sequence). This CDR3 contains 13 residues. CDR3 nucleotide sequence: TGTGCCTGCAGCTTAGCAGGGGACACTGAAGCTTTCTTT. This sequence encodes CACSLAGDTEAFF.

In its sample, this clonotype ranks as medium-sized (0.01 to 0.1%). The chain couples TRBV6-4 to TRBJ2-3, with 7 bases matching TRBD2. Germline V lookup: CDR1 MRHNA, CDR2 SNTAGT. V dropped 8 bases and J dropped 2; count of bases not matched to a gene: 4. CDR3 length equals 13 residues. The CDR3 region has the DNA TGTGCCAGCTCAAGCGGGGACACAGATACGCAGTATTTT. This sequence encodes CASSSGDTDTQYF.

The chain joins TRBV7-2 to TRBJ1-4; D ambiguous. From germline, CDR1 is SGHTA and CDR2 FQGNSA. CDR3 size: 14 residues. The germline V and J ends were trimmed by 1 base and 4 bases, with 7 bases remaining between them. DNA of the CDR3: TGTGCCAGCAGCTTAGGGCTTCTTAATGAAAAACTGTTTTTT. Translated: CASSLGLLNEKLFF.

Within the sample, this clonotype is medium-sized. The chain has TRBV4-3 and TRBJ2-1; the match to TRBD2 covers 12 bases. Germline-derived CDR1 and CDR2 are LGHNA and YSLEER. The CDR3 has 16 amino acids. Trimming cost V 2 bases and J 4 bases; bases outside gene matches: 3. This CDR3 is CASSQSGTSGYNEQFF. CDR3 DNA: TGCGCCAGCAGCCAAAGCGGGACTAGCGGGTACAATGAGCAGTTCTTC.

In its sample, this clonotype ranks as medium-sized. This rearrangement joins TRBV6-1 to TRBJ1-5; TRBD1 aligns across 9 bases. V lost 6 bases to trimming and J lost 7 bases; unmatched junction nucleotides: 10. Germline V gives CDR1 MNHNS, CDR2 SASEGT. The CDR3 loop spans 15 amino acids. The CDR3 nucleotides are TGTGCCAGCAGCGAAAGGGACAGGGAGGGACAGCCCCAGCATTTT. This encodes CASSERDREGQPQHF.

In the case of this clonotype: Given a much more abundant clone one base away, this may be a read error. The CDR3 does not close with the conserved phenylalanine or tryptophan, likely indicating a read error. The chain combines TRBV5-1 with TRBJ2-7; 7 positions match TRBD1. The CDR3 length is 13 residues. Per the germline V gene, CDR1 is SGHRS and CDR2 is YFSETQ. J lost 5 bases, V lost 1 base, and 3 bases had no gene match. CDR3 loop: CASSLSTGNEQYL. The DNA of the CDR3 is TGCGCCAGCAGCTTGTCGACAGGGAACGAGCAGTACTTA.

This clonotype was seen ten or more times. The chain couples TRBV3-1 to TRBJ1-6; D gene uncertain. Germline CDR1 is LGHDT and CDR2 is YNNKEL (reference sequence). Trimming took off 0 bases at V and 7 bases at J, with 7 bases between the two ends. The CDR3 is 14 residues long. In DNA form, the CDR3 reads TGTGCCAGCAGCCAAGAGCTGCGAAATTCACCCCTCCACTTT. This codes for CASSQELRNSPLHF.

Sample share makes this clonotype medium-sized. The V call is TRBV20-1, the J call TRBJ2-1, with TRBD2 matching over 9 bases. CDR1 and CDR2 from the germline V gene are DFQATT and SNEGSKA (reference sequence). The junction had 6 bases not matched to a gene; V was cut back by 0 bases and J by 3 bases. CDR3 length: 16 amino acids. The CDR3 DNA is TGCAGTGCTAGAGATACTAGCGGGCCGCACTACAATGAGCAGTTCTTC. Protein product: CSARDTSGPHYNEQFF.

Many counts were recorded for this clonotype. V is TRBV15 and J is TRBJ2-6, with a weak D call TRBD1 (5 bases). Looked up from germline, CDR1 is LNHNV and CDR2 is YYDKDF (reference sequence). There are 16 residues in the CDR3. V was cut by 0 bases and J by 0 bases, with 6 bases left in between. CDR3 sequence reads: CATSRDQGSGANVLTF. CDR3 coding DNA: TGTGCCACCAGCAGAGATCAGGGCTCTGGGGCCAACGTCCTGACTTTC.

By frequency in the sample, this clonotype is medium-sized. The chain's CDR3 is CASSLVYRGSTEAFF. The DNA for the CDR3 is TGTGCCAGCAGCTTAGTATACAGGGGTTCCACTGAAGCTTTCTTT. The V and J genes are TRBV11-2 and TRBJ1-1, with TRBD1 matching over 7 bases. J lost 4 bases, V lost 1 base, and 6 bases had no gene match. The CDR3 is 15 residues long. The germline gives CDR1 SGHAT, CDR2 FQNNGV.

By its share, this clonotype is medium-sized (0.01 to 0.1%). The chain has TRBV6-2 or TRBV6-3 and TRBJ2-2; 7 bases fit TRBD2. The CDR3 covers 18 residues. The V and J ends lost 0 bases and 0 bases, in that order; junction bases with no gene match: 7. Germline V gene data show CDR1 as MNHEY and CDR2 as SVGEGT. This chain's CDR3 is CASSYSGTIPPNTGELFF. The CDR3 DNA reads as TGTGCCAGCAGTTACTCGGGGACTATCCCGCCGAACACCGGGGAGCTGTTTTTT.

As concerns this clonotype: Given a much more abundant clone one base away, this may be a read error. The V and J genes are TRBV4-1 and TRBJ2-1; D remains unclear. CDR3 size: 13 residues. CDR1 is MGHRA, CDR2 YSYEKL, per germline. In DNA, the CDR3 is TGCGCCAACAGCCAAGATTTCCACAATGAGCAGTTCTTC. The encoded protein is CANSQDFHNEQFF.

Relative to its sample, this clonotype is medium-sized. The chain joins TRBV4-2 to TRBJ2-7; the D call may be TRBD1 or TRBD2 (5 bases each). Germline CDR1 is LGHNA and CDR2 is YNFKEQ. This CDR3 comprises 15 residues. V lost 0 bases to trimming and J lost 2 bases, with 11 bases between them. The CDR3 protein is CASSQERQGPYEQYF. The CDR3 bases are TGTGCCAGCAGCCAAGAAAGGCAGGGACCCTACGAGCAGTACTTC.